This TCR beta chain was documented in a study of blood T cell repertoires in COVID-19. Study as a whole: Whether acute or convalescent, the COVID-19 samples came from the United States, Italy and Spain. PBMCs, B-cell-depleted T cells, or T cells were the source of the cDNA or gDNA that made up the material.

Original analysis: Amplification of reference gene primers provided the estimated nucleated cell counts. Generated by immunoSEQ multiplex PCR, the TCRdb table keeps only in-frame clones and is missing some. For V, J and clone size, that table is used; D and trimming come from the DNA. The table lists some 240,000 clones, 80% to 90% of them singletons, with approximately 1.3% in the top ten. This CDR3 region has 15 residues. Deletions cut 0 bases from V and 6 bases from J, with 14 bases between. Germline lookup yields CDR1 LGHNA and CDR2 YSLEER. Sequenced: peripheral blood. The TCR was taken from a middle-aged woman who had recovered from COVID-19. The J gene is TRBJ1-2, the V gene TRBV4-3, with D tentatively TRBD1 (6 bases). The CDR3 is CASSQDRIQGHGYTF. The CDR3 DNA reads TGCGCCAGCAGCCAAGATCGGATCCAGGGGCATGGCTACACCTTC.